Following are 28 T cell receptor beta chains from one sample sequenced in a study of T cells in Graves' hyperthyroidism and ophthalmopathy. Amplified TCR beta CDR3 regions derived from RNA transcripts. A set of HTBI primers served as the primers for a first-round RT-PCR of the TCR CDR3. TCRdb passed the multiplex PCR reads through MiXCR, listing each CDR3 protein once. The table has about 410,000 distinct CDR3 sequences, roughly 15% seen once; the top ten hold about 13%. The specimen sequenced was blood. Every receptor here comes from a man younger than 35 with Graves' ophthalmopathy.

This clonotype was seen ten or more times. V usage is TRBV3-1 and J usage is TRBJ1-1; D possibly corresponds to TRBD1 (5 bases). This CDR3 is 12 amino acids long. Trimming shortened V by 3 bases and J by 7 bases, and 9 bases separated the two germline ends. Germline loops: CDR1 LGHDT, CDR2 YNNKEL (reference sequence). CDR3 sequence: CASSQRGYEAFF. CDR3 in DNA: TGTGCCAGCAGCCAGAGGGGATATGAAGCTTTCTTT. The variable domain in full, with the rest retrieved from reference TRBV3-1 and TRBJ1-1, is DTAVSQTPKYLVTQMGNDKSIKCEQNLGHDTMYWYKQDSKKFLKIMFSYNNKELIINETVPNRFSPKSPDKAHLNLHINSLELGDSAVYFCASSQRGYEAFFGQGTRLTVV.

The CDR3 here is CASRPGSYGYTF. The CDR3 nucleotides read TGCGCCAGCAGACCGGGGAGCTATGGCTACACCTTC. V is TRBV5-1 and J is TRBJ1-2; no clear D. Germline V gene sequence: CDR1 SGHRS, CDR2 YFSETQ. The ends were cut back, 5 bases at V and 4 bases at J, with 9 bases in the middle. The CDR3 extends over 12 amino acids.

About this clonotype: Given a much more abundant clone one base away, this may be a read error. This chain uses TRBV6-1 with TRBJ1-2, with a tentative D call TRBD1 (6 bases). The germline V gene has CDR1 MNHNS and CDR2 SASEGT. With 3 bases removed from V and 4 bases from J, the gap between germline ends came to 12 bases. The CDR3 runs to 14 residues. The CDR3 coding sequence is TGTGCCAGCAGTGACAGGGGAGGCGGCTATGGCTACACCTTC. Amino acid sequence: CASSDRGGGYGYTF.

This clonotype was counted many times. The chain employs TRBV11-3 and TRBJ1-2; 7 bases are a match to TRBD1. The germline gives CDR1 SGHNT, CDR2 YENEEA. The CDR3 totals 13 residues. V gave up 4 bases and J gave up 7 bases; unmatched junction bases: 6. The CDR3 protein is CASSSPTGSGYTF. CDR3 in DNA: TGTGCCAGCAGCTCACCGACAGGGAGTGGCTACACCTTC. Looking up the rest from reference TRBV11-3 and TRBJ1-2 gives the full variable domain: EAGVVQSPRYKIIEKKQPVAFWCNPISGHNTLYWYLQNLGQGPELLIRYENEEAVDDSQLPKDRFSAERLKGVDSTLKIQPAELGDSAVYLCASSSPTGSGYTFGSGTRLTVV.

This clonotype occurred many times. The V call is TRBV7-9, the J call TRBJ2-4; 12 positions match TRBD2. Losses at the gene ends were 7 bases for V and 1 base for J; bases not matched to a gene: 14. Germline-derived CDR1 and CDR2 are SEHNR and FQNEAQ (reference sequence). The CDR3 totals 19 residues. CDR3 bases: TGTGCCAGCACCCCTAAGCGACTAGCGGGAGCTGCGGCCAAAAACATTCAGTACTTC. It specifies CASTPKRLAGAAAKNIQYF.

This clonotype was detected a few times. This chain links TRBV4-2 with TRBJ2-7; D is possibly TRBD1 or TRBD2 (6 bases each). Trimming removed 2 bases at V and 5 bases at J, with 10 bases between. The germline V gene encodes CDR1 LGHNA and CDR2 YNFKEQ. This CDR3 has 13 amino acids. CDR3 residues: CASSQRRGDEQYF. The CDR3 coding sequence is TGTGCCAGCAGCCAACGAAGGGGGGACGAGCAGTACTTC.

This clonotype was seen only a few times. This chain's CDR3 is CSVEIPQTRVGTQYF. The CDR3 nucleotides are TGCAGCGTTGAAATCCCGCAGACTAGGGTGGGGACCCAGTACTTC. The rearrangement uses TRBV29-1 and TRBJ2-5, with a possible D match to TRBD2 (6 bases). Trimming took 2 bases from V and 7 from J, leaving 20 bases between them. CDR1 is SQVTM and CDR2 is ANQGSEA in the germline V gene. The length of the CDR3 is 15 residues.

This rearrangement joins TRBV27 to TRBJ1-2, with D possibly TRBD1 on 6 matching bases. The CDR3 length is 15 residues. Trimming removed 2 bases at V and 1 base at J, with 11 bases between. The germline V gene has CDR1 MNHEY and CDR2 SMNVEV (reference sequence). The CDR3 DNA is TGTGCCAGCAGTTTAGAGTCAGGGGTTAACTATGGCTACACCTTC. It specifies CASSLESGVNYGYTF.

This clonotype occurred many times. An end of the junction does not agree with germline; a read error may underlie this. The V gene is TRBV29-1, the J gene TRBJ2-7; 14 nucleotides match TRBD2. Per the germline V gene, CDR1 is SQVTM and CDR2 is ANQGSEA. CDR3 length: 16 residues. The CDR3 here is CSVEEATSGRDYEQYF. The CDR3 coding sequence is TGCAGCGTAGAAGAGGCGACTAGCGGGAGGGACTACGAGCAGTACTTC.

In its sample, this clonotype was seen a few times. DNA for the CDR3: TGCGCCAGCAGCTGGGCCACAGGGAGCGGCGGGGAGCTGTTTTTT. It specifies CASSWATGSGGELFF. V usage is TRBV5-1 and J usage is TRBJ2-2; D might be TRBD1 (6 bases). This CDR3 comprises 15 residues. The germline V gene has CDR1 SGHRS and CDR2 YFSETQ. Trimming cost V 3 bases and J 7 bases, with 16 bases left between them.

This clonotype occurred a few times. The chain links TRBV6-2 or TRBV6-3 to TRBJ2-7; 7 nucleotides match TRBD1. Germline loops: CDR1 MNHEY, CDR2 SVGEGT. The CDR3 consists of 15 residues. J was trimmed by 2 bases and V by 0 bases; bases with no gene match: 4. CDR3 loop: CASSYSGTAAYEQYF. The DNA of the CDR3 is TGTGCCAGCAGTTACTCGGGGACAGCTGCCTACGAGCAGTACTTC.

There are many counts of this clonotype. The chain uses TRBV6-5 and TRBJ2-1; D tentatively reads TRBD1 or TRBD2 (6 bases each). Per the germline V gene, CDR1 is MNHEY and CDR2 is SVGAGI. The V and J ends lost 0 bases and 8 bases respectively, with 20 bases between them. The CDR3 loop spans 17 amino acids. The CDR3 region has the DNA TGTGCCAGCAGTTACTCTAGGGGGGTAGGTTTGAGCGATGAGCAGTTCTTC. It specifies CASSYSRGVGLSDEQFF.

The chain combines TRBV9 with TRBJ1-1, with TRBD1 as a possible D gene (5 bases). Between the trimmed V and J ends, which lost 3 bases and 6 bases, there was a span of 15 bases. The germline V gene encodes CDR1 SGDLS and CDR2 YYNGEE. The CDR3 sequence is 14 residues long. The CDR3 DNA follows: TGTGCCAGCAGCGGCAGGGCGTGGGGCGCTGAAGCTTTCTTT. Protein: CASSGRAWGAEAFF.

The chain has TRBV9 and TRBJ2-7, with D uncertain. This CDR3 comprises 13 residues. Germline assignment: CDR1 SGDLS and CDR2 YYNGEE. Trimming took off 4 bases at V and 0 bases at J, with 8 bases between the two ends. The CDR3 here is CASSSKGSYEQYF. CDR3 sequence (DNA): TGTGCCAGCAGCTCAAAGGGCTCCTACGAGCAGTACTTC.

This clonotype was observed at least ten times. This rearrangement joins TRBV7-6 to TRBJ1-2; D unclear. The CDR3 runs 14 residues. CDR1 is SGHVS and CDR2 is FNYEAQ in the germline V gene. The V and J ends lost 5 bases and 1 base respectively, with 11 bases between them. The chain's CDR3 is CASSQGPINYGYTF. In DNA, the CDR3 is TGTGCCAGCAGCCAAGGACCGATTAACTATGGCTACACCTTC.

This clonotype was picked up a small number of times. V is TRBV4-1 and J is TRBJ2-7, with 15 bases identical to TRBD2. Germline CDR1 is MGHRA and CDR2 is YSYEKL. The ends lost 4 bases at V and 0 bases at J; junction bases unmatched: 10. The CDR3 runs 19 residues. The CDR3 DNA reads as TGCGCCAGCAGCCTCCAGTCCGGGACTAGCGGGAGGAGCTCCTACGAGCAGTACTTC. This encodes CASSLQSGTSGRSSYEQYF.

This clonotype occurred many times. The V gene is TRBV12-3 or TRBV12-4, the J gene TRBJ2-1; TRBD2 matches 14 bases. V lost 6 bases to trimming and J lost 8 bases; unmatched junction nucleotides: 12. The CDR3 spans 17 residues. The CDR3 protein is CASSPRLAGGPKDEQFF. The CDR3 DNA sequence: TGTGCCAGCAGCCCAAGACTAGCGGGAGGGCCTAAAGATGAGCAGTTCTTC.

This clonotype has more than one count but fewer than ten. CDR3 sequence: CASSLASGRAKGDTQYF. The DNA for the CDR3 is TGTGCCAGCAGCTTAGCTAGCGGGAGGGCCAAGGGAGATACGCAGTATTTT. The rearrangement joins TRBV11-2 to TRBJ2-3, with 12 bases lining up with TRBD2. This CDR3 region has 17 residues. The V gene's germline CDR1 is SGHAT and CDR2 FQNNGV. J was trimmed by 5 bases and V by 1 base; bases with no gene match: 7.

This clonotype occurred many times. The chain uses TRBV29-1 and TRBJ1-2; D remains unclear. Trimming pared 5 bases from V and 2 bases from J, leaving 6 bases between. The CDR3 totals 11 residues. Germline V gene sequence: CDR1 SQVTM, CDR2 ANQGSEA. The CDR3 region has the DNA TGCAGCGTTACGGAAAACTATGGCTACACCTTC. It yields the protein CSVTENYGYTF.

This clonotype was counted ten times or more. The junction and the germline gene differ at one end; a read error may be behind it. The chain couples TRBV4-1 to TRBJ2-5, with a possible D match to TRBD1 (6 bases). The CDR3 sequence is 14 residues long. Looked up from germline, CDR1 is MGHRA and CDR2 is YSYEKL. The CDR3 DNA sequence: TGTGCCAGCAGCCAAGGTGGGGGCGGGGAGACCCAGTACTTC. Its translation: CASSQGGGGETQYF.

This clonotype was counted at least ten times. CDR3 sequence: CASSVEGLAGDEQFF. The CDR3 coding sequence is TGTGCCAGCAGCGTAGAAGGGCTAGCGGGAGATGAGCAGTTCTTC. V is TRBV9 and J is TRBJ2-1, with TRBD2 matching 10 bases. Trimming took 0 bases from V and 8 from J; bases not matched to a gene: 5. CDR3 size: 15 residues. The V gene's germline CDR1 is SGDLS and CDR2 YYNGEE.

The V gene is TRBV19, the J gene TRBJ2-3; D is unresolved. Germline assignment: CDR1 LNHDA and CDR2 SQIVND (reference sequence). V lost 7 bases to trimming and J lost 0 bases, with 17 bases between them. This CDR3 has 16 residues. The CDR3 DNA is TGTGCCAGTACCCAAGACGTCGTGATTAGCACAGATACGCAGTATTTT. Its translation is CASTQDVVISTDTQYF.

The chain links TRBV9 to TRBJ2-1, with D hard to call. V was pared by 0 bases and J by 5 bases, with 12 bases between. CDR1 is SGDLS, CDR2 YYNGEE, per germline. This CDR3 spans 15 amino acids. CDR3 nucleotide sequence: TGTGCCAGCAGCGTAGAACCCGTCCAGGACAATGAGCAGTTCTTC. As protein: CASSVEPVQDNEQFF.

This clonotype has at least ten counts. The V call is TRBV12-3 or TRBV12-4, the J call TRBJ2-7; the D is unclear. The CDR3 runs to 15 residues. V lost 1 base and J lost 2, with 12 bases in between. The CDR3 protein is CASSLETGLTYEQYF. The CDR3 DNA is TGTGCCAGCAGTTTAGAGACCGGCCTAACCTACGAGCAGTACTTC.

The count of this clonotype is one. The chain links TRBV7-9 to TRBJ2-7; D remains unclear. Germline CDR1 is SEHNR and CDR2 is FQNEAQ (reference sequence). This CDR3 spans 12 amino acids. The V and J ends lost 3 bases and 6 bases respectively, with 9 bases between them. Here the CDR3 DNA reads TGTGCCAGCAGCTTCGTGGCGTCCGAGCAGTACTTC. Translating gives CASSFVASEQYF.

The table lists this clonotype with a few counts. The rearrangement uses TRBV7-4 and TRBJ2-3; 12 bases are shared with TRBD2. Germline assignment: CDR1 SGHVT and CDR2 SQSDAQ. J gave up 1 base and V 1 base, and 3 bases lay outside the gene matches. This CDR3 is built from 17 residues. The CDR3 protein is CASSLGWTSGGTDTQYF. CDR3 nucleotides: TGTGCCAGCAGCTTAGGTTGGACTAGCGGGGGCACAGATACGCAGTATTTT.

There are many counts of this clonotype. The rearrangement uses TRBV6-2 or TRBV6-3 and TRBJ2-1; D possibly corresponds to TRBD2 (6 bases). CDR3 length: 15 amino acids. Trimming left V 5 bases short and J 0 bases short, with 11 bases between. Germline V gives CDR1 MNHEY, CDR2 SVGEGT. The CDR3 loop is CASSPRLVSYNEQFF. DNA for the CDR3: TGTGCCAGCAGTCCACGACTAGTCTCCTACAATGAGCAGTTCTTC.

This clonotype occurred a few times. V usage is TRBV12-3 or TRBV12-4 and J usage is TRBJ1-2; D is perhaps TRBD1 (5 bases). The V and J ends lost 8 bases and 8 bases respectively, with 27 bases between them. There are 16 residues in the CDR3. The DNA for the CDR3 is TGTGCCAGCTTGCTGGGTGGGGGGGGGGATAATGGCGGCTACACCTTC. This gives the protein CASLLGGGGDNGGYTF.